Sequencing of this T cell receptor beta chain was carried out in a study of T-cell memory formation after mild COVID-19. Study outcomes and limitations: Detection of some responders pre-infection suggested pre-existing cross-reactive memory T cells participated.

This CDR3 contains 14 residues. Per the germline V gene, CDR1 is MNHNS and CDR2 is SASEGT. The ends lost 7 bases at V and 5 bases at J; junction bases unmatched: 10. TCRdb recomputed calls from the 5' RACE reads with MiXCR, one row per CDR3 protein. In the table there are 150,000 to 200,000 distinct CDR3 sequences, around 10% of which are singletons. Concerning this clonotype: What it binds is not known.

This sequence originates from a man in his late teens or twenties who had mild COVID-19 (a few samples of this study predate the infection). Cell type and time point are not known. Sequencing was performed on PBMCs or a T cell subset sorted from them (not recorded which). This chain links TRBV6-1 with TRBJ1-1; 7 nucleotides agree with TRBD1. The CDR3 nucleotides are TGTGCCAGCACCCGACAGGGTCTATGGACTGAAGCTTTCTTT. It yields the protein CASTRQGLWTEAFF.